This note documents a single T cell receptor beta chain sequence. The V segment lost 10 bases and the J segment 7 bases; nucleotides outside the gene matches: 5. The germline V gene has CDR1 LNHDA and CDR2 SQIVND (reference sequence). The CDR3 runs to 13 residues. The data were produced by immunoSEQ multiplex PCR, yet TCRdb's version contains in-frame clones alone and is incomplete. This table has 180,000 or so clones, roughly 81% appearing once. This entry is derived from a study of blood T cell repertoires in COVID-19. Study-level information: Samples came from the United States, Italy and Spain, spanning acute and convalescent COVID-19.

This chain uses TRBV19 with TRBJ1-6, with 9 positions matching TRBD1. The sequence derives from a man aged 40-55 years who had recovered from COVID-19. The sequenced material came from peripheral blood. The CDR3 region is CATSGQGNSPLHF. CDR3 nucleotide sequence: TGTGCCACCTCGGGACAGGGCAATTCACCCCTCCACTTT.